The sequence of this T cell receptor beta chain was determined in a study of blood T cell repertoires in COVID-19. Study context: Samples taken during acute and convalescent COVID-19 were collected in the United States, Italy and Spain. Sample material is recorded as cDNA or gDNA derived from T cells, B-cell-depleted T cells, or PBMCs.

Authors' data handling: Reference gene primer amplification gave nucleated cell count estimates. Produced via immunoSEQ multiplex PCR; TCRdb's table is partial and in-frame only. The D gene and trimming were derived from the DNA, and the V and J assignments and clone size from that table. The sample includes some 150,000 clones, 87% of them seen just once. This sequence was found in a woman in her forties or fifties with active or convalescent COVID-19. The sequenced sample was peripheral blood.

In DNA form, the CDR3 reads TGCGCCAGCAGCTTGCTCAGCGGTTACGGGGATACGCAGTATTTT. The encoded protein is CASSLLSGYGDTQYF. The rearrangement links TRBV5-1 to TRBJ2-3; weak D call: TRBD2 (5 bases). V lost 1 base to trimming and J lost 6 bases, with 15 bases between them. The CDR3 is made up of 15 amino acids. Germline CDR1 and CDR2: SGHRS and YFSETQ.